The 18 T cell receptor beta chains reported below all come from one sample, sequenced in a study of identical twins. TCRdb recomputed calls from the 5' RACE reads with MiXCR, one row per CDR3 protein. The sample consists of about 720,000 distinct CDR3 sequences, approximately 9% of them appearing once. These data were also filed under a second study, of yellow fever vaccine responses in identical twins.

Sequencing used PBMCs. The receptor set was obtained from a woman aged 18-29 years in good health.

This clonotype has just a few counts. V usage is TRBV21-1 and J usage is TRBJ1-6; TRBD1 is the table's D call and was not checked against the DNA. TRBV21-1 is termed a pseudogene. The CDR3 sequence is 18 residues long. DNA of the CDR3: TGTGCCAGCAGCCGACGTATCAGGGGGCGTAGGGTTAATTCACCCCTCCACTTT. Protein: CASSRRIRGRRVNSPLHF.

This clonotype was seen a few times. No DNA is shown, since the ends of the CDR3 on it are uncertain; the CDR3 is the one TCRdb lists. CDR3 region: CASSKGGGVAGGTQSYNEQFF. The chain carries TRBV21-1 and TRBJ2-1; whether TRBD2, the table's D call, matches the DNA was not checked. TRBV21-1 is labeled a pseudogene. The CDR3 extends over 21 residues, inclusive of both ends.

A few counts support this clonotype. The V call is TRBV12-3 or TRBV12-4, the J call TRBJ2-1, with 7 bases identical to TRBD1. V was clipped by 4 bases and J by 6 bases; unmatched bases: 6. CDR3 size: 14 residues. CDR3 region: CASSSGTVTNEQFF. For the CDR3, the DNA is TGTGCCAGCAGTTCGGGGACAGTCACCAATGAGCAGTTCTTC.

In this sample, this clonotype turned up many times. The chain recombines TRBV29-1 with TRBJ2-5; D is undetermined. The germline gives CDR1 SQVTM, CDR2 ANQGSEA. This CDR3 spans 13 amino acids. Between the trimmed V and J ends, which lost 4 bases and 1 base, there was a span of 10 bases. This chain's CDR3 is CSVGEDLQETQYF. CDR3 nucleotide sequence: TGCAGCGTTGGAGAGGACCTCCAAGAGACCCAGTACTTC. The variable domain in full, completed from reference TRBV29-1 and TRBJ2-5, reads SAVISQKPSRDICQRGTSLTIQCQVDSQVTMMFWYRQQPGQSLTLIATANQGSEATYESGFVIDKFPISRPNLTFSTLTVSNMSPEDSSIYLCSVGEDLQETQYFGPGTRLLVL.

This rearrangement joins TRBV7-9 to TRBJ2-1; D perhaps matches TRBD1 (5 bases). The CDR3 is 16 amino acids. The germline CDR1 and CDR2 sequences are SEHNR and FQNEAQ (reference sequence). Deletions cut 2 bases from V and 1 base from J, with 12 bases between. CDR3 sequence (DNA): TGTGCCAGCAGCTTACAGGGTCCACCTTCCTACAATGAGCAGTTCTTC. Translation gives CASSLQGPPSYNEQFF.

This clonotype has only a few counts. This chain links TRBV20-1 with TRBJ2-7; TRBD2 aligns across 9 bases. There are 13 residues in the CDR3. With 3 bases clipped from V and 5 bases from J, the junction kept 5 bases outside the gene matches. Germline values: CDR1 DFQATT, CDR2 SNEGSKA (reference sequence). For the CDR3, the DNA is TGCAGTGCTAGTGCTAGCGGGACCCACGAGCAGTACTTC. Translating it yields CSASASGTHEQYF.

Ten or more counts support this clonotype. The rearrangement joins TRBV11-1 to TRBJ2-7, with D possibly TRBD1 on 6 matching bases. Germline assignment: CDR1 SGHAT and CDR2 FQDESV (reference sequence). CDR3 length: 19 residues. The V gene lost 5 bases and the J gene lost 1 base, with 27 bases spanning the gap. The CDR3 region has the DNA TGTGCCAGCAGCATGGACAGCCCTCGTTTTGCCGCTCCTTCCTACGAGCAGTACTTC. It translates to CASSMDSPRFAAPSYEQYF.

Only a few counts were recorded for this clonotype. The rearrangement uses TRBV5-6 and TRBJ2-5, with D possibly being TRBD2 (7 bases). The CDR3 spans 16 residues. Trimming shortened V by 3 bases and J by 0 bases, and 15 bases separated the two germline ends. Germline V lookup: CDR1 SGHDT, CDR2 YYEEEE. The CDR3 DNA sequence: TGTGCCAGCAGCTCGGGGGGCGGGACATACCAAGAGACCCAGTACTTC. Translating it yields CASSSGGGTYQETQYF.

V gene TRBV7-9 combines with J gene TRBJ2-3; 8 bases agree with TRBD2. The V gene end was trimmed by 5 bases and the J gene end by 2 bases; junction bases not matched to a gene: 12. Per germline, CDR1 SEHNR and CDR2 FQNEAQ (reference sequence). This CDR3 comprises 17 residues. CDR3 amino acids: CASSLTMAGGFTDTQYF. CDR3 coding DNA: TGTGCCAGCAGCCTCACTATGGCGGGAGGCTTCACAGATACGCAGTATTTT.

The sample holds a few counts of this clonotype. The chain has TRBV10-3 and TRBJ2-5, with D tentatively TRBD1 (6 bases). The CDR3 has 12 residues. V was shortened by 6 bases and J by 4 bases, with 9 bases between the two germline ends. Germline lookup yields CDR1 ENHRY and CDR2 SYGVKD. DNA of the CDR3: TGTGCCATCAGCACAGGGTCAGAGACCCAGTACTTC. This codes for CAISTGSETQYF.

This clonotype was recorded at least ten times. This chain links TRBV20-1 with TRBJ2-2, with D tentatively TRBD2 (5 bases). Trimming pared 5 bases from V and 4 bases from J, leaving 17 bases between. Germline CDR1 DFQATT, CDR2 SNEGSKA (reference sequence). This CDR3 comprises 15 residues. The CDR3 bases are TGCAGTGCTGCGCGGTTGGGGAGCGCCACCGGGGAGCTGTTTTTT. Its translation: CSAARLGSATGELFF.

V is TRBV28 and J is TRBJ2-7; TRBD2 matches at 9 bases. This CDR3 spans 15 amino acids. V lost 6 bases and J lost 4; bases outside the gene matches: 10. CDR1 and CDR2 (germline): MDHEN, SYDVKM. In nucleotides, the CDR3 is TGTGCCAGCAGCCCGGCTAGCGGGAAGGCGTACGAGCAGTACTTC. Its translation is CASSPASGKAYEQYF.

The chain combines TRBV29-1 with TRBJ2-7, with a possible D match to TRBD1 (6 bases). Trimming stripped 6 bases from V and 2 bases from J, with 14 bases between. The CDR3 runs to 13 residues. Germline V gene data show CDR1 as SQVTM and CDR2 as ANQGSEA. CDR3 amino acids: CSVGDTNTYEQYF. The CDR3 DNA follows: TGCAGCGTCGGGGACACCAATACCTACGAGCAGTACTTC.

This clonotype showed up many times. Germline is not matched at one junction end, which may reflect a read error. The chain carries TRBV29-1 and TRBJ2-7; TRBD1 aligns across 8 bases. This CDR3 has 13 amino acids. CDR1 SQVTM and CDR2 ANQGSEA come from the germline V gene. For the CDR3, the DNA is TGCAGCGCTGAATACCAGGGGGCGGGCGAGCAGTACTTC. It translates to CSAEYQGAGEQYF.

This chain joins TRBV28 and TRBJ2-3; D not certain. The CDR3 is 15 residues long. V dropped 3 bases and J dropped 1 base, with 11 bases sitting between them. Germline V gene sequence: CDR1 MDHEN, CDR2 SYDVKM. In nucleotides, the CDR3 is TGTGCCAGCAGTTTGGGCAGACTTCGCACAGATACGCAGTATTTT. Translation: CASSLGRLRTDTQYF.

In this sample, this clonotype turned up a few times. The V and J genes are TRBV11-2 and TRBJ2-1; TRBD1 matches at 7 bases. CDR3 length: 17 amino acids. Looked up from germline, CDR1 is SGHAT and CDR2 is FQNNGV. With 5 bases clipped from V and 6 bases from J, the junction kept 16 bases outside the gene matches. Written as DNA, the CDR3 is TGTGCCAGCAGCACTTACAGGGGATCGCCACCGCTCAATGAGCAGTTCTTC. Translated: CASSTYRGSPPLNEQFF.

This sequence joins TRBV9 and TRBJ2-1, with unresolved D. Looked up from germline, CDR1 is SGDLS and CDR2 is YYNGEE. The length of the CDR3 is 15 residues. V lost 10 bases and J 0 bases, leaving 17 bases between the germline ends. The CDR3 sequence: CAGNPTAYSYNEQFF. The CDR3 coding sequence is TGTGCCGGCAACCCGACGGCGTACTCCTACAATGAGCAGTTCTTC.

This clonotype was detected a few times. The chain uses TRBV7-9 and TRBJ2-2; 11 bases map to TRBD2. The junction had 5 bases not matched to a gene; V was cut back by 3 bases and J by 5 bases. The CDR3 loop spans 16 amino acids. Germline assignment: CDR1 SEHNR and CDR2 FQNEAQ (reference sequence). CDR3 in amino acids: CASSFLAGGWTGELFF. CDR3 nucleotides: TGTGCCAGCAGCTTCCTAGCGGGGGGATGGACCGGGGAGCTGTTTTTT.